The 26 T cell receptor beta chains reported below all come from one sample, sequenced in a study of control samples from healthy donors and cancer patients. Measured with immunoSEQ multiplex PCR; TCRdb has only the in-frame clones, and not every one. The sample comprises about 6,000 clones, around three quarters of which are singletons, and around 7.3% rests with the top ten. Material for sequencing was formalin-fixed, paraffin-embedded tissue. The receptors come from a male donor with melanoma.

V and J are TRBV7-9 and TRBJ1-5, with D tentatively TRBD1 (6 bases). V was pared by 4 bases and J by 5 bases, with 15 bases between. The CDR3 extends over 15 amino acids. From germline, CDR1 is SEHNR and CDR2 FQNEAQ (reference sequence). The CDR3 spells CASSSSGAGDQPQHF. Here the CDR3 DNA reads TGTGCCAGCAGCTCGTCGGGTGCAGGGGATCAGCCCCAGCATTTT.

The gene calls are TRBV9 and TRBJ1-6; TRBD1 is a possible D gene (5 bases). This CDR3 is built from 14 residues. Germline CDR1 is SGDLS and CDR2 is YYNGEE. Trimming took 5 bases from V and 7 from J, leaving 13 bases between them. This CDR3 reads CASSSGPWNSPLHF. For the CDR3, the DNA is TGTGCCAGCAGTTCAGGGCCGTGGAATTCACCCCTCCACTTT.

The chain carries TRBV4-1 and TRBJ1-1; 8 bases agree with TRBD1. Trimming cost V 6 bases and J 4 bases; bases outside gene matches: 7. The CDR3 has 14 residues. Looked up from germline, CDR1 is MGHRA and CDR2 is YSYEKL. The CDR3 DNA is TGCGCCAGCAGACACCTCACAGGGGGCACTGAAGCTTTCTTT. Translating gives CASRHLTGGTEAFF.

Of note for this clone: A much more abundant neighbour one base away suggests this may be a read error. This chain connects TRBV6-5 to TRBJ1-2, with D perhaps matching TRBD1 (5 bases). The CDR3 has 12 amino acids. CDR1 and CDR2 from the germline V gene are MNHEY and SVGAGI. Trimming removed 6 bases from V and 4 bases from J, with 9 bases in between. As DNA, the CDR3 is TGTGCCAGCAGCCCGACAGCCTATGGCTACACCTTC. The encoded protein is CASSPTAYGYTF.

The rearrangement links TRBV6-6 to TRBJ1-5; perhaps TRBD1 as D (6 bases). V lost 6 bases to trimming and J lost 3 bases, with 12 bases between them. CDR1 is MNHNY, CDR2 SVGAGI, per germline (reference sequence). CDR3 length: 14 residues. In nucleotides, the CDR3 is TGTGCCAGCAGGTTCGGGACATACAATCAGCCCCAGCATTTT. This gives the protein CASRFGTYNQPQHF.

The V and J genes are TRBV5-1 and TRBJ2-7; D is perhaps TRBD1 (5 bases). From germline, CDR1 is SGHRS and CDR2 YFSETQ. CDR3 length: 14 amino acids. Deletions cut 4 bases from V and 7 bases from J, with 18 bases between. The CDR3 DNA reads TGCGCCAGCAGCCCCAGGGAAGGATCGAGAGAGCAGTACTTC. Residues: CASSPREGSREQYF.

Comments on this clone: The sample has other DNA sequences that encode this CDR3 too. The chain uses TRBV7-2 and TRBJ1-2; D gene unclear. Trimming shortened V by 1 base and J by 5 bases, and 8 bases separated the two germline ends. Looked up from germline, CDR1 is SGHTA and CDR2 is FQGNSA. This CDR3 has 13 amino acids. The CDR3 DNA reads as TGTGCCAGCAGCTTAGTGGGTGCTTATGGCTACACCTTC. Encoded protein: CASSLVGAYGYTF. Full variable domain (rest looked up from reference TRBV7-2 and TRBJ1-2): GAGVSQSPSNKVTEKGKDVELRCDPISGHTALYWYRQSLGQGLEFLIYFQGNSAPDKSGLPSDRFSAERTGGSVSTLTIQRTQQEDSAVYLCASSLVGAYGYTFGSGTRLTVV.

The V call is TRBV6-2 or TRBV6-3, the J call TRBJ2-7, with 9 bases aligning to TRBD1. This CDR3 has 13 residues. The V segment lost 6 bases and the J segment 7 bases; nucleotides outside the gene matches: 7. The germline CDR1 and CDR2 sequences are MNHEY and SVGEGT. The CDR3 sequence: CASSRDRAREQYF. The CDR3 bases are TGTGCCAGCAGCCGGGACAGGGCTAGAGAGCAGTACTTC.

This chain joins TRBV28 and TRBJ1-3; the D gene is possibly TRBD1 (6 bases). Germline V gene data show CDR1 as MDHEN and CDR2 as SYDVKM. Trimming removed 6 bases from V and 4 bases from J, with 13 bases in between. This CDR3 region has 14 residues. CDR3 amino acids: CASRGGTRGNTIYF. The DNA for the CDR3 is TGTGCCAGCAGAGGGGGGACCAGGGGAAACACCATATATTTT. The whole variable domain, remainder taken from reference TRBV28 and TRBJ1-3, is DVKVTQSSRYLVKRTGEKVFLECVQDMDHENMFWYRQDPGLGLRLIYFSYDVKMKEKGDIPEGYSVSREKKERFSLILESASTNQTSMYLCASRGGTRGNTIYFGEGSWLTVV.

About this clone itself: One end of the junction fails to match germline, which may point to a read error. The chain has TRBV10-1 and TRBJ2-2, with D possibly TRBD1 on 6 matching bases. The CDR3 spans 16 residues. Germline V gene lookup returns CDR1 WNHNN and CDR2 SYGVQD (reference sequence). CDR3 nucleotides: TGCGCCAGCAATCTCATCTCCGGGACAAGGCACCGGGGAGCTGTTTTT. Translation gives CASNLISGTRHRGAVF.

The chain uses TRBV11-2 and TRBJ2-1; perhaps TRBD1 as D (5 bases). The CDR3 has 13 amino acids. The germline V and J ends were trimmed by 0 bases and 10 bases, with 10 bases remaining between them. CDR1 is SGHAT, CDR2 FQNNGV, per germline. CDR3 coding DNA: TGTGCCAGCAGCTTAGAGGGGCCAGGGGAGCAGTTCTTC. Amino acids: CASSLEGPGEQFF.

The chain combines TRBV19 with TRBJ1-5; D remains ambiguous. V lost 1 base and J lost 6, with 7 bases in between. In germline, CDR1 is LNHDA, CDR2 SQIVND (reference sequence). The CDR3 sequence is 13 residues long. CDR3 residues: CASSIGRPQPQHF. CDR3 nucleotide sequence: TGTGCCAGTAGTATAGGCAGACCTCAGCCCCAGCATTTT.

This clone was found once. The chain carries TRBV10-3 and TRBJ2-1; D is unresolved. Trimming cost V 4 bases and J 3 bases, with 7 bases left between them. The CDR3 has 13 residues. The germline gives CDR1 ENHRY, CDR2 SYGVKD. The CDR3: CAISGLDYNEQFF. The CDR3 DNA is TGTGCCATCAGTGGCCTAGACTACAATGAGCAGTTCTTC.

Turning to this clone: A much larger clone differs from this one at a single base, so this may be a read error. The chain employs TRBV9 and TRBJ2-1, with 10 bases matching TRBD2. Germline CDR1 and CDR2: SGDLS and YYNGEE. This CDR3 has 14 residues. V lost 6 bases and J lost 5; bases outside the gene matches: 5. The CDR3 sequence: CASTGTSENNEQFF. CDR3 nucleotide sequence: TGTGCCAGCACCGGGACTAGCGAAAACAATGAGCAGTTCTTC.

J is TRBJ2-1 and V is TRBV29-1; unclear D gene. The CDR3 consists of 12 residues. Germline V CDR1 and CDR2: SQVTM, ANQGSEA. V lost 6 bases, J lost 5 bases, and 11 bases lay in between. DNA for the CDR3: TGCAGCGTCTGTTTTGAGAACAATGAGCAGTTCTTC. As protein: CSVCFENNEQFF.

The V call is TRBV9, the J call TRBJ2-7; D gene ambiguous. Trimming took 0 bases from V and 0 from J, leaving 4 bases between them. This CDR3 is built from 13 residues. Per germline, CDR1 SGDLS and CDR2 YYNGEE. Here the CDR3 DNA reads TGTGCCAGCAGCGTAGTACCCTCCTACGAGCAGTACTTC. Its protein is CASSVVPSYEQYF.

This clone was found a few times. J is TRBJ1-2 and V is TRBV7-8, with D unresolved. Germline CDR1 reads SGHVS; CDR2 reads FQNEAQ. The CDR3 totals 14 residues. Trimming stripped 2 bases from V and 4 bases from J, with 11 bases between. CDR3 sequence (DNA): TGTGCCAGCAGCTTAAGCCCCCAAAGCTATGGCTACACCTTC. Its translation: CASSLSPQSYGYTF.

In DNA form, the CDR3 reads TGCGCCAGCAGCTTGTCGGAGTACACAGATACGCAGTATTTT. Its protein product is CASSLSEYTDTQYF. The chain recombines TRBV5-1 with TRBJ2-3; no clear D. The CDR3 contains 14 residues. Trimming shortened V by 1 base and J by 2 bases, and 8 bases separated the two germline ends. Germline CDR1 SGHRS, CDR2 YFSETQ.

The rearrangement joins TRBV6-5 to TRBJ1-5; 12 bases are a match to TRBD1. Per germline, CDR1 MNHEY and CDR2 SVGAGI. The V and J ends lost 6 bases and 6 bases, in that order; junction bases with no gene match: 3. The CDR3 has 14 amino acids. The CDR3 here is CASRGQGAGQPQHF. In DNA form, the CDR3 reads TGTGCCAGCAGGGGACAGGGGGCAGGTCAGCCCCAGCATTTT.

The chain has TRBV28 and TRBJ2-1; 9 bases agree with TRBD2. With 5 bases clipped from V and 4 bases from J, the junction kept 9 bases outside the gene matches. Germline V gene sequence: CDR1 MDHEN, CDR2 SYDVKM. The CDR3 consists of 16 residues. The DNA of the CDR3 is TGTGCCAGCAGTAAACGAACTAGCGGGTCATACAATGAGCAGTTCTTC. This gives the protein CASSKRTSGSYNEQFF.

This clone came up a few times. The gene calls are TRBV27 and TRBJ2-3, with D possibly being TRBD1 (5 bases). Germline assignment: CDR1 MNHEY and CDR2 SMNVEV (reference sequence). This CDR3 spans 15 amino acids. V was pared by 2 bases and J by 0 bases, with 9 bases between. CDR3 region: CASSLGQASTDTQYF. In DNA form, the CDR3 reads TGTGCCAGCAGTTTAGGACAAGCTAGCACAGATACGCAGTATTTT.

V is TRBV27 and J is TRBJ2-7; D is uncertain. Trimming shortened V by 6 bases and J by 3 bases, and 24 bases separated the two germline ends. The CDR3 is made up of 17 amino acids. Germline CDR1 MNHEY, CDR2 SMNVEV (reference sequence). The chain's CDR3 is CASSQLDLRSGDYEQYF. The CDR3 DNA is TGTGCCAGCAGCCAATTGGACCTCCGCTCTGGAGACTACGAGCAGTACTTC.

The gene calls are TRBV2 and TRBJ2-7; a weak D match, TRBD2 (6 bases). V dropped 2 bases and J dropped 3 bases, with 20 bases sitting between them. The CDR3 is 17 residues long. Germline assignment: CDR1 SNHLY and CDR2 FYNNEI. Here the CDR3 DNA reads TGTGCCAGCAGTGAAAGGGAGGCCCCCACTGTAGGCTACGAGCAGTACTTC. Its translation is CASSEREAPTVGYEQYF. Complete variable domain (other parts from reference TRBV2 and TRBJ2-7): EPEVTQTPSHQVTQMGQEVILRCVPISNHLYFYWYRQILGQKVEFLVSFYNNEISEKSEIFDDQFSVERPDGSNFTLKIRSTKLEDSAMYFCASSEREAPTVGYEQYFGPGTRLTVT.

The chain uses TRBV19 and TRBJ2-7; D possibly uses TRBD1 or TRBD2 (5 bases each). The CDR3 covers 12 residues. With 4 bases removed from V and 3 bases from J, the gap between germline ends came to 7 bases. Germline CDR1 LNHDA, CDR2 SQIVND (reference sequence). CDR3 loop: CASSRDGYEQYF. The CDR3 DNA reads TGTGCCAGTAGTAGGGACGGCTACGAGCAGTACTTC.

J is TRBJ2-1 and V is TRBV19, with 7 bases matching TRBD2. The germline CDR1 and CDR2 sequences are LNHDA and SQIVND (reference sequence). The ends lost 7 bases at V and 2 bases at J; junction bases unmatched: 8. This CDR3 region has 15 residues. The DNA of the CDR3 is TGTGCCAGTACCAAAGGGGACTACCCCTACAATGAGCAGTTCTTC. Translating it yields CASTKGDYPYNEQFF.

The V call is TRBV18, the J call TRBJ2-3; D possibly corresponds to TRBD1 (5 bases). The CDR3 has 14 amino acids. In germline, CDR1 is KGHSH, CDR2 LQKENI. Trimming removed 5 bases at V and 2 bases at J, with 11 bases between. In DNA, the CDR3 is TGTGCCAGCTCAACCCAGGGTTACACAGATACGCAGTATTTT. It specifies CASSTQGYTDTQYF.